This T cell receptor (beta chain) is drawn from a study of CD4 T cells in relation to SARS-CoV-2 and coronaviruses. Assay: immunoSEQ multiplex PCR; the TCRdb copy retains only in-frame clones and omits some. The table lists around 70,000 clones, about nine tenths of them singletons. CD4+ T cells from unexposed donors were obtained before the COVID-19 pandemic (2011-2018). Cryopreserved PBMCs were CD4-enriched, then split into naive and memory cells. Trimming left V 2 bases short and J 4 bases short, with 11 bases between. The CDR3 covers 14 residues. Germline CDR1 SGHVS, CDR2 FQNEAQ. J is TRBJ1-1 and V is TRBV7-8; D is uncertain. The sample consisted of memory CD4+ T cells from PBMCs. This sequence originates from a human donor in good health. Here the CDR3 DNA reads TGTGCCAGCAGCTTATCGACGGTCGGCACTGAAGCTTTCTTT. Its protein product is CASSLSTVGTEAFF.